This T cell receptor (beta chain) was sequenced in a study of blood T cell repertoires in COVID-19. As handled by the study authors: Estimation of nucleated cell counts relied on the amplification of reference gene primers. Here immunoSEQ multiplex PCR was the method, and the copy in TCRdb shows in-frame clones only, minus some. V and J calls and clone size are given by that table; D and trimming were obtained from the DNA. The repertoire includes under 200,000 clones, 65% to 90% of them detected once, and 1.5% sits in the top ten. CDR3 length equals 14 residues. Germline CDR1 reads SGHTA; CDR2 reads FQGNSA. Trimming took off 0 bases at V and 1 base at J, with 7 bases between the two ends.

The sequenced sample was peripheral blood. The receptor's source is a human donor in a cohort sampled during active COVID-19. The V gene is TRBV7-2, the J gene TRBJ2-7, with D hard to call. The CDR3 reads CASSLALSSYEQYF. In DNA form, the CDR3 reads TGTGCCAGCAGCTTAGCACTCTCTTCCTACGAGCAGTACTTC.